The 2 T cell receptor beta chains reported below all come from one sample, sequenced in a study of regulatory T cells in long-lasting Graves disease. Time point in this sample: persistent/refractory GD, antithyroid drugs over 5 years with positive TRAb. RNA isolated from PBMCs was used to make the TCR library. With iRepertoire HTBI primers and Arm-PCR of CDR3 regions, TCR beta libraries were built. TCRdb reanalysed the multiplex PCR reads using MiXCR and keeps one entry per CDR3 protein. The data contain some 330,000 distinct CDR3 sequences, approximately 25% of them singletons. The sequences come from peripheral blood mononuclear cells (PBMCs), collected when the disease was refractory, from a patient treated with antithyroid drugs. Source of these receptors: a woman aged 40 to 55 with Graves disease.

This clonotype appeared many times. The chain couples TRBV27 to TRBJ1-1; tentatively, D is TRBD1 (5 bases). CDR1 is MNHEY, CDR2 SMNVEV, per germline (reference sequence). The CDR3 has 13 residues. The germline V and J ends were trimmed by 2 bases and 1 base, with 5 bases remaining between them. CDR3 nucleotide sequence: TGTGCCAGCAGTTTAGACAGGAACACTGAAGCTTTCTTT. Translation gives CASSLDRNTEAFF.

This clonotype was observed a few times. The chain carries TRBV3-1 and TRBJ2-5, with D possibly matching TRBD1 (6 bases). Germline-derived CDR1 and CDR2 are LGHDT and YNNKEL (reference sequence). V lost 1 base and J lost 6, with 9 bases in between. This CDR3 is 13 amino acids long. DNA of the CDR3: TGTGCCAGCAGCCAAGCACAGGGAAAGACCCAGTACTTC. It codes for CASSQAQGKTQYF.